This TCR beta chain was obtained from a study of cytomegalovirus exposure and HLA in healthy donors (dated by TCRdb to about 2017). General notes on the study: According to a later analysis, one platform produced both the 110 or so validation repertoires and the 666 repertoires of the first cohort. The study aimed to test whether cataloging public T cell receptors could reveal signatures of past pathogen exposure. Along with the roughly 610-subject first cohort, a separate validation cohort of over a hundred different subjects was used. The study combined high-throughput TCR immunosequencing, statistical association of individual TCRs with disease status, and machine learning to predict cytomegalovirus infection status.

The full study reports these points: All 130 or so repertoires were used to score co-occurrence in the validation cohort in a later analysis, because that analysis had no HLA typing for the cohort. Across donors, most TCR sequences were observed very rarely, whereas some public TCRs were present in many individuals. Of the cluster scores, approximately 94% were above 0 in a later analysis, which found that TCRs clustered in the first cohort also tended to co-occur in the 90 to 150 validation repertoires. Cytomegalovirus status was reported to be diagnosed by the classifier with high specificity and sensitivity in both the original and validation cohorts. The study gave a list of about 160 TCR beta chains associated with cytomegalovirus. It was suggested by the authors that the approach could potentially be generalized to other disease states and immunological phenotypes. A few of the identified cytomegalovirus-associated TCR beta chains were confirmed in vitro to be specific for cytomegalovirus antigens.

The donors belonged to the validation cohort of 90 to 150 subjects, which was separate from the roughly 670-subject first cohort. V lost 0 bases and J lost 4 bases; the stretch between them is 6 bases long. CDR1 and CDR2 are read off the germline V gene (reference sequence) as SEHNR and FQNEAQ. The CDR3, from cysteine to phenylalanine, totals 13 residues. The CDR3 DNA has 39 bases and is translated from base 1. Library construction relied on the immunoSEQ multiplex PCR assay. In the authors' own workflow: A statistical classification framework was developed to diagnose cytomegalovirus status using the catalog of TCR beta chain sequences. TCRdb took over this immuneACCESS table, retaining in-frame rearrangements with V and J assigned. Such tables are incomplete; in checked studies, under half of the missing clones stem from an unresolved V gene, and the remainder is unexplained. V and J calls and clone size are given by that table; D and trimming were obtained from the DNA. This sample gives 120,000 or so clones in total; about 83% of them show up just once. The top ten clones comprise about 2% of the sample.

As concerns this clone: The specificity of this receptor is unknown. Per-base quality was not reported, and no clone a single base away is much larger than it.

This receptor chain uses TRBV7-9 and TRBJ1-2; the D segment could be TRBD1, given 5 matching bases. The receptor comes from a woman younger than 45 in good health and CMV-seronegative. Sequencing input: PBMCs. CDR3 loop: CASSLAQGYGYTF. The DNA sequence is given as TGTGCCAGCAGCTTAGCCCAGGGCTATGGCTACACCTTC.